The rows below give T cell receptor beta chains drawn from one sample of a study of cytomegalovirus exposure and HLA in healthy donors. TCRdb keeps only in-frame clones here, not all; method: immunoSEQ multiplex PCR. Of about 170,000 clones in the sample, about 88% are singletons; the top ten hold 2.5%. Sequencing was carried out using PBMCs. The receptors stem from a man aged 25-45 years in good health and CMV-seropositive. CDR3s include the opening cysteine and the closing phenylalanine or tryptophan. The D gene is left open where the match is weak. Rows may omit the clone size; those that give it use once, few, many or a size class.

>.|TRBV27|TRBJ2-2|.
TGTGCCAGCAGTTCCCGCGGGATCACCGGGGAGCTGTTTTTT
CASSSRGITGELFF
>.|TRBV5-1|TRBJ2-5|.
TGCGCCAGCAGGAAAGAGGGCGGGATGGGGGAGACCCAGTACTTC
CASRKEGGMGETQYF
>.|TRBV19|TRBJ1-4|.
TGTGCCAGTAGTACCCCCGCCGAAGCAGGTTTTAATGAAAAACTGTTTTTT
CASSTPAEAGFNEKLFF
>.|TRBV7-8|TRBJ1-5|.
TGTGCCAGCAGCTTAAGGCAGGGGTCGGGTGGCAATCAGCCCCAGCATTTT
CASSLRQGSGGNQPQHF
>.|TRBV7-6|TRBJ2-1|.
TGTGCCAGCAGCTTAGGCGGGCTCACGAGCTCCTACAATGAGCAGTTCTTC
CASSLGGLTSSYNEQFF
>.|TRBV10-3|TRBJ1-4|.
TGTGCCACCCGGCAGGCCGGTAATGAAAAACTGTTTTTT
CATRQAGNEKLFF
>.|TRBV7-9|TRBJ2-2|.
TGTGCCAGCAGCCCTTACACCGGGGAGCTGTTTTTT
CASSPYTGELFF
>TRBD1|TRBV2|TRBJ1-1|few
TGTGCCAGCAGTGACAGAGGGACAGTGATATACACTGAAGCTTTCTTT
CASSDRGTVIYTEAFF
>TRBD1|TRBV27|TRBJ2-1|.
TGTGCCAGCGCCAACTCCGGGACAGGAGATGGTGAGCAGTTCTTC
CASANSGTGDGEQFF
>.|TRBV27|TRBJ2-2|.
TGTGCCAGCAGCTATTACCCTCAGCGAGAGGGCCTGGTCGGGGAGCTGTTTTTT
CASSYYPQREGLVGELFF
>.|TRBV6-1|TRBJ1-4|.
TGTGCCAGCAGACCATCGACAGCAGGTGAAAAACTGTTTTTT
CASRPSTAGEKLFF
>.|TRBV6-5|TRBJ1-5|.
TGTGCCAGCTACCCTTTCTATAGCAATCAGCCCCAGCATTTT
CASYPFYSNQPQHF
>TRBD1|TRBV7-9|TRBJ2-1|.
TGTGCCAGCAGTCCCCTTGGACAGGGGGGTAAGTTCTTC
CASSPLGQGGKFF
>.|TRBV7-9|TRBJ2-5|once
TGTTCCAGCAGCTTGAGGGTCGGGAGCCAAGAGACCCAGTACTTC
CSSSLRVGSQETQYF
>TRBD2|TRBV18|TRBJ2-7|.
TGTGCCAGCTTGGCGATAGCGGGCGACGAGCAGTACTTC
CASLAIAGDEQYF
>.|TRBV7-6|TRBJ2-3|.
TGTGCCAGCAGTCTTAGCGGCAGGCAAATCACGCAGTATTTT
CASSLSGRQITQYF
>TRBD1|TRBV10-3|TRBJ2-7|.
TGTGCCATCAGCGTGGGACAGAGGGAGCAGTACTTC
CAISVGQREQYF
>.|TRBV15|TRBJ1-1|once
TGTGCCACCAGCAGAGATGGGCAGGGCGCGGGATACGCTGAAGCTTTCTTT
CATSRDGQGAGYAEAFF
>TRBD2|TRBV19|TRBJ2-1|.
TGTGCCAGTAGTACGGGACTAGCGGTCCGATCCTACAATGAGCAGTTCTTC
CASSTGLAVRSYNEQFF
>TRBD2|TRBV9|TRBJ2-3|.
TGTGCCAGCAGCGTATTAGCTAGCGGGAGCACAGATACGCAGTATTTT
CASSVLASGSTDTQYF
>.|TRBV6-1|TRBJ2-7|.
TGTGCCAGCAGTGACCGGACTGGGGTTTCTTACGAGCAGTACTTC
CASSDRTGVSYEQYF
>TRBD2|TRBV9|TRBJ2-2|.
TGTGCCAGCAGCGGACCGGGACTAGCGGGAGGGTACACCGGGGAGCTGTTTTTT
CASSGPGLAGGYTGELFF
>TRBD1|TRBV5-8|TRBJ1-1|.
TGTGCCAGCAGCCCCTGGACAGGGAAATACACTGAAGCTTTCGGTTTT
CASSPWTGKYTEAFGF
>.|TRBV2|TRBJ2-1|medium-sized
TGTGCCAGCAGCTACTCTGACAATGAGCAGTTCTTC
CASSYSDNEQFF
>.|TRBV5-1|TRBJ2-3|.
TGCGCCAGCAGCTTGCGCCCAGAGGACACAGATACGCAGTATTTT
CASSLRPEDTDTQYF
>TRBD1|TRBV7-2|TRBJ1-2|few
TGTGCCAGCAGCCCGCAACCGGGACAGGATTACTATGGCTACACCTTC
CASSPQPGQDYYGYTF
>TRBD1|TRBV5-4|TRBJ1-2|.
TGTGCCAGCAGCTTGAAGGGGGCCGGGGGCTACACCTTC
CASSLKGAGGYTF
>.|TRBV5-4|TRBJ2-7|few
TGTGCCAGCAGCTTAGCGGGCGATTCATCCTACGAGCAGTACTTC
CASSLAGDSSYEQYF
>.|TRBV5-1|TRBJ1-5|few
TGCGCCAGCAGCTCCACAGGTAATCAGCCCCAGCATTTT
CASSSTGNQPQHF
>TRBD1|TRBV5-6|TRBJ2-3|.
TGTGCCAGCAGCTTGGCGACAGGGGGCGGAGATACGCAGTATTTT
CASSLATGGGDTQYF
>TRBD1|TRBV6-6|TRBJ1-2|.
TGTGCCAGCAGTTCTTGGGACAGGGAAGACTATGGCTACACCTTC
CASSSWDREDYGYTF
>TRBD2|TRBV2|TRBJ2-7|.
TGTGCCAGCAGTGAAACTAGCGGGAGGTGGTACGAGCAGTACTTC
CASSETSGRWYEQYF
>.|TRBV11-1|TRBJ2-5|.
TGTGCCAGCAGTTCCGCCGGTAGCAGATCACCCCAGTACTTC
CASSSAGSRSPQYF
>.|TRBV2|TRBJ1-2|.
TGTGCCAGCAGTTCCGGCAGGGGCCGGGCTGGCTACACCTTC
CASSSGRGRAGYTF
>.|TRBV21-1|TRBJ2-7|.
TGTGCCAGCAGCAAAGCGCGGAACACATCAATCTCCTACGAGCAGTACTTC
CASSKARNTSISYEQYF
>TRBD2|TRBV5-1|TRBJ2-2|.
TGCGCCAGCAGCTTGAGACTAGCGGTTAACACCGGGGAGCTGTTTTTT
CASSLRLAVNTGELFF
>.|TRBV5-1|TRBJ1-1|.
TGCGCCAGCAGCCCCACAGGGTCGAACACTGAAGCTTTCTTT
CASSPTGSNTEAFF
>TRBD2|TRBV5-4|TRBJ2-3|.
TGTGCCAGCAGCAGGACTAGCGTAGATACGCAGTATTTT
CASSRTSVDTQYF
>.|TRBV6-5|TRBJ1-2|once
TGTGCCAGCAGTCGACAGGAGGACTATGGCTACACCTTC
CASSRQEDYGYTF
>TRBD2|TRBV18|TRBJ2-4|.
TGTGCCAGCTCACCACCGTTAAGCGGGGGAAACATTCAGTACTTC
CASSPPLSGGNIQYF
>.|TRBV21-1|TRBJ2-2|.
TGTGCCAGCATCCCTAGGGCTAGCGGGAGGCTTAGCACCGGGGAGCTGTTTTTT
CASIPRASGRLSTGELFF
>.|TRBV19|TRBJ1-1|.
TGTGCCAGTAGGCAAACAGGCCAAGGGAACACTGAAGCTTTCTTT
CASRQTGQGNTEAFF
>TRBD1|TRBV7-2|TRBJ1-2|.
TGTGCCAGCAGCCCCGGGACAGGGATTCGGTATGGCTACACCTTC
CASSPGTGIRYGYTF
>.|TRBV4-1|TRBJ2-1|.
TGCGCCAGCAGCCAAGGGGGGGAACTTCGACTCGGGCAGTTCTTC
CASSQGGELRLGQFF
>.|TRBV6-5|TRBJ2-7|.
TGTGCCAGCAGTTACTCGACGGGAGCCTACGAGCAGTACTTC
CASSYSTGAYEQYF
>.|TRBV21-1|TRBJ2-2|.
TGTGCCAGCAGCAAACAGGGGGCAAACACCGGGGAGCTGTTTTTT
CASSKQGANTGELFF
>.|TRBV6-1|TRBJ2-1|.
TGTGCCAGCAGTGAATTAGGCGGATACAATGAGCAGTTCTTC
CASSELGGYNEQFF
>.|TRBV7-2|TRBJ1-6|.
TGTGCCAGCAGACCTCCGGAGTTGAGTTCACCCCTCCACTTT
CASRPPELSSPLHF
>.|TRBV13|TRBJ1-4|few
TGTGCCAGCAGCTCCTCACTGCCCCGTAATGAAAAACTGTTTTTT
CASSSSLPRNEKLFF
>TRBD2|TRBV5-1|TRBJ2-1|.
TGCGCCAGCAGCACAAGGACTAGCGGGGCCTACAATGAGCAGTTCTTC
CASSTRTSGAYNEQFF
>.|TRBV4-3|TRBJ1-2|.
TGCGCCAGCAGCCAAGATTTCGGACAGAGCTATGGCTACACCTTC
CASSQDFGQSYGYTF
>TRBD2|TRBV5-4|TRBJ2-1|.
TGTGCCAGCAGCCCCGGAAGCGGGACTCTCTACAATGAGCAGTTCTTC
CASSPGSGTLYNEQFF
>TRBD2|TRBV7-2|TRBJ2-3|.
TGTGCCAGCAGCTTAACTCTAGCGGTTACAGATACGCAGTATTTT
CASSLTLAVTDTQYF
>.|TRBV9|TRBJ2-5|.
TGTGCCAGCAGCACCAGGAGGACAGAGACCCAGTACTTC
CASSTRRTETQYF
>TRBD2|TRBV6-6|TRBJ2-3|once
TGTGCCAGCAGTTACGCGGAGACTAGCGCAGATACGCAGTATTTT
CASSYAETSADTQYF